This T cell receptor beta chain was observed in a study of cytomegalovirus exposure and HLA in healthy donors (dated by TCRdb to between 2016 and 2019). About the investigation overall: According to an earlier analysis of several hundred of the donors, 200 million or so T cells yielded 117 million unique TCR beta sequences and approximately 300 Gb of sequence data. An early release that covered fewer than 750 HLA-typed donors contained approximately 300 gigabases of sequencing data and 70 million to 100 million unique TCR sequences. A later analysis re-examined previously published TCR beta repertoires from several hundred donors and added high-resolution HLA genotyping to investigate patterns of TCR occurrence. Several DR-DQ haplotypes were treated as single units for association and clustering because of strong linkage in the cohort. Class I and class II HLA loci were covered by the typing at four-digit resolution. Among roughly 400 genotyped donors of the cohort, an average of about 240,000 unique TCR beta nucleotide sequences were sequenced per donor, roughly a sixth of them non-productive. To predict cytomegalovirus infection status, the study brought together high-throughput TCR immunosequencing, statistical association of individual TCRs with disease status, and machine learning. To decide whether each TCR beta V gene segment behaved as functional or pseudogenic, an earlier analysis of nearly 600 of the donors relied on high-throughput TCR beta sequencing. In a later genetic analysis, genome-wide SNP genotypes for about three fifths of the roughly 670 donors were used, and that subset was treated as a discovery cohort. The study aimed to test whether cataloging public T cell receptors could reveal signatures of past pathogen exposure. Donor age, sex, ethnicity and CMV serostatus were collected together with the repertoire data. In the later analysis, no new phenotypic data were used to find candidate immune exposures; instead, reliance was placed on TCR beta sequences and their occurrence across donors. All discovery cohort repertoires had been generated using a single sequencing platform. The T cell repertoires of under 750 subjects were profiled by immunosequencing and related to cytomegalovirus serostatus. Of the 398 genotyped donors, about 84% fell in the genetic ancestry cluster associated with self-reported Caucasian donors. Along with the roughly 700-subject first cohort, a separate validation cohort of over a hundred different subjects was used. Typing coverage varied by locus: roughly 629-630 donors for A, B, C, DRB1 and DQB1; roughly 560 for DQA1; around 610 for DPA1; approximately 470 for DPB1. Points the paper makes about the study in general: In vitro tests confirmed that three of the cytomegalovirus-associated TCR beta chains recognize cytomegalovirus antigens. According to the authors, the approach could potentially be generalized to other disease states and immunological phenotypes. Because counts were too low, 15 to 20 rarely observed V segments, including chromosome 9 orphons, were left out of the earlier analysis of over 550 of the donors. Because HLA typing was unavailable for some donors at each locus, only the typed subset was used in association tests. The 87-base-pair reads could not distinguish some IMGT-functional V segments, including TRBV6-2 and TRBV6-3, so those segments were excluded. The classifier was reported to diagnose cytomegalovirus status with high specificity and sensitivity in both the original and validation cohorts. A later analysis associated approximately 17,000 TCR beta sequences with specific HLA alleles at a false discovery rate of 0.05. Several of the top co-occurrence clusters appeared to be linked to parvovirus B19, influenza, CMV and Epstein-Barr virus, according to a later analysis. A later analysis found that most CMV-associated TCR beta chains appeared HLA-restricted, with HLA associations seemingly driven largely by CMV exposure. In a later analysis, TCR association rates were found to vary across HLA loci, with the most associated TCRs seen for DRB1 alleles and the fewest for HLA-C alleles. A further reported finding was that TCR beta sequences accurately predicted the HLA-A and HLA-B alleles for most subjects in the first cohort. Only TCR beta chains were sequenced in this cohort, and the absence of alpha or paired-chain data limited detectable features. In an earlier analysis of some 500 of the donors, most TCR beta V segments were observed in productive rearrangements about 90% or about 30% of the time, broadly matching IMGT annotations. While some public TCRs were present in many individuals, most TCR sequences turned up only very rarely across donors. CMV serostatus was the only immune exposure information available for the cohort. A cluster of highly shared sequence variants was judged likely to be a technical artifact of the sequencing pipeline. When HLA alleles, especially DR and DQ, strongly co-occurred, attributing TCR associations to individual alleles was difficult. Linkage disequilibrium might explain the correlated functional status among segregating V segments, but an unknown experimental factor could not be excluded. Compared with equally common non-associated chains, HLA-associated TCR beta chains in a later analysis were more clonally expanded and had lower generation probabilities. An association between a missense DCLRE1C variant and V-gene and J-gene trimming of TCR beta chains was found in a later genetic analysis and replicated in an independent cohort. In a later genetic analysis, fewer N-insertions in productive TCRs were reported among donors in an Asian-associated ancestry cluster than the 666-donor mean. Presence/absence analyses assumed roughly uniform sequencing depth across donors, an assumption that may not hold. The study listed 164 TCR beta chains as associated with cytomegalovirus.

Regarding this clone: Its antigen is still unknown. No base-level quality is on record; no much larger clone is a single base apart.

Taken from cysteine to phenylalanine, the CDR3 has 14 residues. CDR3 DNA is the only sequence kept; it has 42 bases, read in frame from the first base. Here V drops 3 bases and J drops 5 bases, and the junction holds 6 bases not matched to any gene. CDR1 and CDR2 are drawn from the germline V gene: SGHRS, YFSETQ. The cohort was made up of 666 healthy bone marrow donors. At the time of sampling, every cohort member was nominally healthy, though immune exposures that went unrecorded were likely present. The donor tested CMV seronegative, placing the donor among the 300 to 450 seronegative members of the cohort. Each donor provided a peripheral blood sample, and peripheral blood mononuclear cells were used for TCR beta sequencing. Genomic DNA extraction from the blood cell samples was performed with the Qiagen DNeasy Blood Extraction Kit. Libraries were built with the immunoSEQ multiplex PCR assay. The multiplex PCR relied on a mix of 60 forward primers for TCR Vbeta segments and 13 reverse primers for TCR Jbeta segments. The CDR3 region of rearranged TCR beta genes was amplified from genomic DNA by a multiplex PCR assay. The Illumina HiSeq System was used to sequence the amplified TCR beta libraries as 87-base-pair reads. The paper's processing steps were these. A later analysis counted about 76 million unique TCR beta chains across the 600 to 850 repertoires, and 9.5 million to 11 million of these chains were shared by at least two donors. A nearest-neighbor algorithm error-corrected the raw reads and collapsed the reads into unique sequences, merging closely related sequences to remove PCR and sequencing errors. CDR3 sequences were aligned to IMGT reference sequences to assign V, D and J gene segments. For a sequence to be retained, a match of at least six nucleotides was required to both a V gene segment and a J gene segment. A rearrangement counted as productive if the CDR3 had no stop codons and remained in frame with V and J, and every other rearrangement counted as non-productive. CDR3 was defined according to IMGT convention as the region running from the second conserved V-encoded cysteine to the conserved J-encoded phenylalanine. Sequences without an unambiguous match to a single V gene segment were excluded from the earlier analysis of 450 to 650 of the donors. In an earlier analysis of approximately 560 of the donors, a V segment was called functional when productive rearrangements were above 56.7%, and segregating when the standard deviation between donors exceeded 5%. A statistical classification framework was built to diagnose cytomegalovirus status from the catalog of TCR beta chain sequences. In a later analysis, V and J genes were assigned by comparing TCR nucleotide sequences against IMGT/GENE-DB human TR gene sequences. The TCRdist pipeline was used in a later analysis to assign CDR3 sequences and most-parsimonious VDJ recombination scenarios. In a later analysis, each TCR beta chain was defined by its CDR3 amino acid sequence together with its V-gene family, and reads without a unique V-gene family were excluded. A later analysis removed 592 highly shared, low-generation-probability nucleotide sequences to deal with suspected cross-contamination and a sequencing artifact. A later analysis calculated a clonal expansion index for each public chain from normalized within-repertoire ranks of inferred template counts. In a later analysis, generation probabilities were computed with a VDJ recombination model fitted to out-of-frame rearrangements, and the resulting probabilities were checked against IGoR. Hypergeometric tests were used in a later analysis to score TCR-TCR, TCR-HLA and TCR-CMV co-occurrence, with a repertoire-size bias correction applied to the TCR pairs. To estimate false discovery rates, a later analysis permuted the HLA or CMV assignments 20 times. In a later analysis, co-occurring TCRs were grouped using DBSCAN, with TCRdist sequence similarity added in when clustering inside HLA-allele-positive subsets. Repertoires with fewer than 30,000 or more than 120,000 public chains were left out of co-occurrence clustering, as were roughly five repertoires with anomalous nucleotide sharing. Imported from immuneACCESS, the table was reduced by TCRdb to in-frame sequences with V and J called. These copies leave out some clones; in studies compared against another copy, an unresolved V gene accounts for under half, and the cause of the remainder is not known. D and trimming come from the DNA, and the V and J calls and clone size come from that table. This sample comprises about 150,000 clones, 65% to 80% of them detected only once. Around 1.9% of the sample goes to the ten largest clones.

The receptor was derived from a woman in her 40s in good health and CMV-seronegative. Sequenced sample: PBMCs. The chain is assembled from TRBV5-1 and TRBJ2-7; 9 junctional bases match TRBD1. In nucleotides, the sequence is TGCGCCAGCAGCTGGGACAGGGAGGACGACGAGCAGTACTTC. Its coded protein is CASSWDREDDEQYF.